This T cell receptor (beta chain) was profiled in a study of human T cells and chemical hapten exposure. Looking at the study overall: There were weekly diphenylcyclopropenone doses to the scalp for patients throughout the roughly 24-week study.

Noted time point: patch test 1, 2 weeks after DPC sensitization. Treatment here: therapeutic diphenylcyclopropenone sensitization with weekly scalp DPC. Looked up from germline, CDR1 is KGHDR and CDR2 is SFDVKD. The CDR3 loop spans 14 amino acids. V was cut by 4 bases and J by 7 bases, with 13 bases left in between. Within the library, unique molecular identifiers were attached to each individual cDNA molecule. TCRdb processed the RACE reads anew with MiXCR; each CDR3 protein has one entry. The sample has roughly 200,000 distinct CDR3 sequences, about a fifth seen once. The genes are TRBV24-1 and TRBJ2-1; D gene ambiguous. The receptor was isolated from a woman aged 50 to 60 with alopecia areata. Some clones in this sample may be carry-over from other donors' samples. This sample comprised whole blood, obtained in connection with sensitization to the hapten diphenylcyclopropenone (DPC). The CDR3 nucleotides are TGTGCCACCAGTGACCCCGACTCACCAAATGAGCAGTTCTTC. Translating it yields CATSDPDSPNEQFF.